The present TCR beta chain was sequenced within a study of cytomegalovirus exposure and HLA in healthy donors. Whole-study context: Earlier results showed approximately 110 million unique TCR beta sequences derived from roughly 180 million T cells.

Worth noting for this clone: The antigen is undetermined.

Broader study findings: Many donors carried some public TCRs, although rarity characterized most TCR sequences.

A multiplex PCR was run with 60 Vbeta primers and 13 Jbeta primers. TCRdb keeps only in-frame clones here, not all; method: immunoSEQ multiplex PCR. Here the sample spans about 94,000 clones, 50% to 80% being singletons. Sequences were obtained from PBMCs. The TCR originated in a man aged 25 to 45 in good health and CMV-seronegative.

Here the CDR3 reads CASSWGTGAHQPQHF. CDR3 DNA sequence: TGTGCCAGCAGCTGGGGGACAGGGGCCCATCAGCCCCAGCATTTT. The chain carries TRBV5-6 and TRBJ1-5, with TRBD1 identical over 10 bases. Trimming cost V 3 bases and J 5 bases; bases outside gene matches: 5. This CDR3 has 15 residues. Germline loops: CDR1 SGHDT, CDR2 YYEEEE.